This TCR beta chain derives from a study of T cell repertoires in cytomegalovirus infection. The overall study: In public TCR beta signatures, there were indications of both CMV infection and matching HLA type. Overall study results and limits: There were carriers of CMV plus the relevant HLA, and cumulative public TCR beta family frequency identified them. Clonotype analysis showed dominance of the ex vivo response by HLA-C-restricted CMV-specific TCR beta clonotypes.

Notes on this clonotype: Its cognate antigen is unknown.

Each CDR3 protein gets one entry after TCRdb re-called the reads with MiXCR. The sample has some 270,000 distinct CDR3 sequences, about 18% seen once. The source of this sequence is a human donor in good health (CMV status not recorded). Some clones in this sample may be carry-over from other donors' samples. The material sequenced was CD8+ T cells from PBMCs.

CDR3 DNA sequence: TGCAGCGTTGAAGAAAGGACAGGCACTGAAGCTTTCTTT. It specifies CSVEERTGTEAFF. The J gene is TRBJ1-1, the V gene TRBV29-1, with TRBD1 identical over 7 bases. This CDR3 is built from 13 residues. The ends lost 0 bases at V and 4 bases at J; junction bases unmatched: 2. The V gene's germline CDR1 is SQVTM and CDR2 ANQGSEA.